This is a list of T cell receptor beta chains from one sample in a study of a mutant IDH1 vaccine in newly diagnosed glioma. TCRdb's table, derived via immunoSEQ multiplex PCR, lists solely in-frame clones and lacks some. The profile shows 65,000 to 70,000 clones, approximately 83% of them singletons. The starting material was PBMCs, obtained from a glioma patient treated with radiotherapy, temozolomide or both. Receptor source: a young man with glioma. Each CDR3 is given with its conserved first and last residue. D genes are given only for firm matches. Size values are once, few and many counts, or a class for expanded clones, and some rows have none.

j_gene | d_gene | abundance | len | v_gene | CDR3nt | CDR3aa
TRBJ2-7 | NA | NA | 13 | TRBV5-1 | TGCGCCAGCAGCTCCTATGAGGGCTACGAGCAGTACTTC | CASSSYEGYEQYF
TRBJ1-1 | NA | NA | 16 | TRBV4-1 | TGCGCCAGCAGCCAAGATCGGCGCAGGGCGAACACTGAAGCTTTCTTT | CASSQDRRRANTEAFF
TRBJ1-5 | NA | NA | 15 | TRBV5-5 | TGTGCCAGCAGCCACGGGGTGTTAGACAATCAGCCCCAGCATTTT | CASSHGVLDNQPQHF
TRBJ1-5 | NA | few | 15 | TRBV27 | TGTGCCAGCAGTTTCCACGCAGGGAGCAATCAGCCCCAGCATTTT | CASSFHAGSNQPQHF
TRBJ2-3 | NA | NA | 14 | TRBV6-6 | TGTGCCAGCAGTTACTCCGAGGACGGAGATACGCAGTATTTT | CASSYSEDGDTQYF
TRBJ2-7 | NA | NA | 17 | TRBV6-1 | TGTGCCAGCAGTGAAGCGCTCTGGATTAAGTCTCCCTACGAGCAGTACTTC | CASSEALWIKSPYEQYF
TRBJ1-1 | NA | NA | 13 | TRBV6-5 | TGTGCCAGCAGTCTGGGTCTTGGCACTGAAGCTTTCTTT | CASSLGLGTEAFF
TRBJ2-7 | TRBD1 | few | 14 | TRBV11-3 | TGTGCCAGCAGCTTAGCGGCACAGGGGTACGAGCAGTACTTC | CASSLAAQGYEQYF
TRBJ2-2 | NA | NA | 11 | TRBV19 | TGTGCCAGTAGGTGGGCCGGGGAGCTGTTTTTT | CASRWAGELFF
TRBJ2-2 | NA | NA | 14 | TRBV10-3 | TGTGCCATGGGTGGGGCAGCACAGACCGGGGAGCTGTTTTTT | CAMGGAAQTGELFF
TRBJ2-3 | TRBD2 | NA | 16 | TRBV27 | TGTGCCAGCAGTTTATCACTAGCGGGGGGCACAGATACGCAGTATTTT | CASSLSLAGGTDTQYF
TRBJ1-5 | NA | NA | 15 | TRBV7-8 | TGTGCCAGCAGCTTGGGGTTTCGGGGGAGTCAGCCCCAGCATTTT | CASSLGFRGSQPQHF
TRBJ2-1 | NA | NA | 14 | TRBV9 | TGTGCCAGCAAAAAAACAGCGGATAACAATGAGCAGTTCTTC | CASKKTADNNEQFF
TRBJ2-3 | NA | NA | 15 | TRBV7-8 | TGTGCCAGCAGCACGATCGGGGGAAGCACAGATACGCAGTATTTT | CASSTIGGSTDTQYF
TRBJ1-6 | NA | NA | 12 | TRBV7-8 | TGTGCCAGCAGCCCCAGAAATTCACCCCTCCACTTT | CASSPRNSPLHF
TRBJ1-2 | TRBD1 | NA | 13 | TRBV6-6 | TGTGCCAGCAGTACAGACAGGGTCTATGGCTACACCTTC | CASSTDRVYGYTF
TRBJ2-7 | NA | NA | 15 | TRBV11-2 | TGTGCCAGCAGCTTATTGTCAGGGTCACGCTACGAGCAGTACTTC | CASSLLSGSRYEQYF
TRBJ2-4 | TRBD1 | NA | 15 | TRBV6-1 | TGTGCCAGCAATACGGACAGGCTAGCCAAAAACATTCAGTACTTC | CASNTDRLAKNIQYF
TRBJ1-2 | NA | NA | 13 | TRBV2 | TGTGCCAGCAGTCTAGCAGTAATTTATGGCTACACCTTC | CASSLAVIYGYTF
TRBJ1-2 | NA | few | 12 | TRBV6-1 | TGTGCCAGCAAAGGCCTCTCATACGGCTACACCTTC | CASKGLSYGYTF
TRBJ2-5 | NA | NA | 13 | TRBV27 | TGTGCCAGCAGTCAGGGATGGTCCGAGACCCAGTACTTC | CASSQGWSETQYF
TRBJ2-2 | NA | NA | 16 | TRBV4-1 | TGCGCCAGCAGCCATCCACTAGCCACGGTAACCGGGGAGCTGTTTTTT | CASSHPLATVTGELFF
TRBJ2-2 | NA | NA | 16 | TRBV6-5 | TGTGCCAGCAGTTACCCGACAGACCCGAACACCGGGGAGCTGTTTTTT | CASSYPTDPNTGELFF
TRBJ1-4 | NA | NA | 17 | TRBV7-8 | TGTGCCAGCAGCCTTGGCCTGGCGTCCCGAACTAATGAAAAACTGTTTTTT | CASSLGLASRTNEKLFF